The rows below give T cell receptor beta chains drawn from one sample of a study of chemoradiotherapy in HPV16-positive cancers. Here immunoSEQ multiplex PCR was the method, and the copy in TCRdb shows in-frame clones only, minus some. Of over 5,000 clones listed, around three quarters are singletons. This specimen was acquired from a patient who underwent chemoradiotherapy. The receptors shown here come from a human donor with HPV-associated anogenital cancer. CDR3s include the opening cysteine and the closing phenylalanine or tryptophan. D genes are given only for firm matches. Clone size appears in some rows only: once, few, many, or a class for an expanded clone.

d_call clone_size j_call v_call cdr3_nt cdr3_aa
- once TRBJ2-2 TRBV27 TGTGCCAGCAGTAATTTACTGGACGGGGAGCTGTTTTTT CASSNLLDGELFF
- - TRBJ1-2 TRBV7-2 TGTGCCAGCAGCGTAGAGAGGGTAAAAGGCTACACCTTC CASSVERVKGYTF
- - TRBJ2-6 TRBV10-3 TGTGCCACCCGTTCCCCAAGATCCGGCAGGGTGGATGGGGCCAACGTCCTGACTTTC CATRSPRSGRVDGANVLTF
- - TRBJ2-5 TRBV9 TGTGCCAGCAGCGTAGGGGGACAACTCCAAGAGACCCAGTACTTC CASSVGGQLQETQYF
- - TRBJ1-6 TRBV30 TGTGCCTGTCCGGGCTCCTATAATTCACCCCTCCACTTT CACPGSYNSPLHF
- - TRBJ2-1 TRBV6-1 TGTGCCAGCAGTGGCCCATATCTAGTCCTCCGATACAATGAGCAGTTCTTC CASSGPYLVLRYNEQFF
- few TRBJ1-2 TRBV7-2 TGTGCCAGCAGCCCAGAGAGCACCTATGGCTACACCTTC CASSPESTYGYTF
- - TRBJ1-1 TRBV10-3 TGTGCCATCAGTGATCAACTGAACACTGAAGCTTTCTTT CAISDQLNTEAFF
- - TRBJ2-7 TRBV28 TGTGCCAGCAGTGGCCGGGACGGCCAGCCCATACTAACCTACGAGCAGTACTTC CASSGRDGQPILTYEQYF
TRBD2 - TRBJ2-3 TRBV7-2 TGTGCCAGCAGCTCCGGGACTAGCGGGGGGGCCATAGATACGCAGTATTTT CASSSGTSGGAIDTQYF
- - TRBJ2-2 TRBV7-9 TGTGCCAGCAGCTTAACGGATCCAGGGAACACCGGGGAGCTGTTTTTT CASSLTDPGNTGELFF
- - TRBJ2-7 TRBV4-1 TGCGCCAGCAGCCAAAGATCTAGCTCGAGCGGCGGAGGACCCTACGAGCAGTACTTC CASSQRSSSSGGGPYEQYF
TRBD1 - TRBJ2-7 TRBV7-2 TGTGCCAGCAGCTGGACAGGCTCCTACGAGCAGTACTTC CASSWTGSYEQYF
- - TRBJ1-3 TRBV4-2 TGTGCCAGCAGCCACAACAGCGTCGCGGGAAACACCATATATTTT CASSHNSVAGNTIYF
- - TRBJ2-2 TRBV25-1 TGTGCCAGCAGTGAATATTTGGGGGGCGGTGTCACCGGGGAGCTGTTTTTT CASSEYLGGGVTGELFF
TRBD2 few TRBJ2-7 TRBV27 TGTGCCAGCACTTCTAGCGGGGCTAGTGAGCAGTACTTC CASTSSGASEQYF